The present T cell receptor (beta chain) was sequenced within a study of cytomegalovirus exposure and HLA in healthy donors. Turning to the study itself: Per a later analysis, the roughly 670 first-cohort and fewer than 150 validation repertoires shared one platform.

The V gene's germline CDR1 is SNHLY and CDR2 FYNNEI. Between the trimmed V and J ends, which lost 6 bases and 7 bases, there was a span of 13 bases. The CDR3 is 14 residues long. Study-wide results and limits: 150 or so TCR beta chains were listed as cytomegalovirus-associated. The tendency of first-cohort TCR clusters to co-occur in the 120 validation repertoires was identified by a subsequent analysis. Among TCR sequences, most were rare, though some public TCRs appeared in many donors.

Assay used: immunoSEQ multiplex PCR; TCRdb lists only in-frame clones, some missing. The sample lists more than 120,000 clones, around 87% occurring once. This clone was seen a few times. Its antigen is unidentified. This TCR derives from a man between 18 and 35 years old in good health and CMV-seropositive. The material sequenced was PBMCs. The chain links TRBV2 to TRBJ1-6; D not certain. The CDR3 bases are TGTGCCAGCAGGGAGGACGGAGCAAATTCACCCCTCCACTTT. It yields the protein CASREDGANSPLHF. The whole variable domain, filled in from reference TRBV2 and TRBJ1-6, reads EPEVTQTPSHQVTQMGQEVILRCVPISNHLYFYWYRQILGQKVEFLVSFYNNEISEKSEIFDDQFSVERPDGSNFTLKIRSTKLEDSAMYFCASREDGANSPLHFGNGTRLTVT.